The present T cell receptor beta chain was sequenced within a study of CD8+CD57+ T cells in acquired aplastic anemia. Study at large: An average of 3.2 ug of DNA was obtained from sorted CD4+ and CD8+ cells. Healthy-donor CD4+ cells averaged about 9.9 million reads.

Study-wide results and caveats: The study found no significant CD8+ Simpson's diversity difference between patients and controls. Both patients and controls carried the same twenty-nine CD8+ CDR3 sequences.

As to this clonotype: Its cognate antigen is unknown.

V lost 4 bases, J lost 13 bases, and 15 bases lay in between. The V gene's germline CDR1 is SGDLS and CDR2 YYNGEE. This CDR3 is 12 amino acids long. Genomic DNA provided the template from which TCR beta VDJ and CDR3 profiles were obtained. TCRdb ran MiXCR on the reads and lists one entry per CDR3 protein. The sample contains 400,000 to 450,000 distinct CDR3 sequences, about two thirds of which appear only once. Sequenced: sorted CD4+, CD8+, or CD8+CD57+ T cells (not recorded which) from PBMCs. The TCR originated in a human donor in good health, serving as a control. This chain links TRBV9 with TRBJ1-3, with D maybe TRBD1 (5 bases). The CDR3 sequence: CASSLERRTIYF. Here the CDR3 DNA reads TGTGCCAGCAGCTTAGAGCGGAGGACAATATATTTT.